This T cell receptor beta chain was sequenced in a study of blood T cell repertoires in COVID-19. Study-level background: Italy, Spain and the United States were the sources of the convalescent and acute COVID-19 samples. Sample material is recorded as cDNA or gDNA derived from T cells, B-cell-depleted T cells, or PBMCs.

There are 15 residues in the CDR3. Deletions cut 3 bases from V and 0 bases from J, with 8 bases between. Germline values: CDR1 MNHEY, CDR2 SVGAGI. In the authors' methods: Counts of nucleated cells, estimated from reference gene primer amplification, were obtained. Sequencing was performed with immunoSEQ multiplex PCR; in TCRdb, only in-frame clones are kept and a portion is missing. The V and J calls and the clone size are those of that table, but D and trimming were determined from the DNA. The sample has around 300,000 clones, 87% seen once. Sequenced input: peripheral blood. This receptor was obtained from a man aged 18 to 30 with active or convalescent COVID-19. V and J are TRBV6-5 and TRBJ1-4; possible D gene TRBD1, 5 bases. The CDR3: CASSYTGATNEKLFF. CDR3 DNA: TGTGCCAGCAGTTATACGGGGGCAACTAATGAAAAACTGTTTTTT.